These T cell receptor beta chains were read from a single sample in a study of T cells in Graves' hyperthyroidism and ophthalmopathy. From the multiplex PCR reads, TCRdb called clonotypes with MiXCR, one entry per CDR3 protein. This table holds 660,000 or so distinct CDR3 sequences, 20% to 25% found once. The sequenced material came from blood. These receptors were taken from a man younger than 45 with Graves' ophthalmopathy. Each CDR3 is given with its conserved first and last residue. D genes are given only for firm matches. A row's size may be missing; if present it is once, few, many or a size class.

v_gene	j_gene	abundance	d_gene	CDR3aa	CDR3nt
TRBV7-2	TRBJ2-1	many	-	CASSLATGEQFF	TGTGCCAGCAGCTTAGCGACGGGTGAGCAGTTCTTC
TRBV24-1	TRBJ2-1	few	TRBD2	CATSDLGLAGCNEQFF	TGTGCCACCAGTGACCTGGGACTAGCGGGATGCAATGAGCAGTTCTTC
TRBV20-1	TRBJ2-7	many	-	CSAWRPQTEEQYF	TGCAGTGCCTGGCGGCCCCAAACGGAGGAGCAGTACTTC
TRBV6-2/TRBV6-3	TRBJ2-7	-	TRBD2	CASRGAGLVEYEQYF	TGTGCCAGCAGAGGGGCGGGACTAGTCGAGTACGAGCAGTACTTC
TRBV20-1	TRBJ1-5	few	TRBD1	CSARDFRTGVDQPQHF	TGCAGTGCTAGAGATTTTAGGACAGGGGTCGATCAGCCCCAGCATTTT
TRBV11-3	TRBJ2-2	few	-	CASSRSGTGELFF	TGTGCCAGCAGCAGGAGTGGCACCGGGGAGCTGTTTTTT
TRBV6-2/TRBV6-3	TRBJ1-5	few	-	CASTDFGGRNQPQHF	TGTGCCAGCACCGACTTCGGGGGGAGGAATCAGCCCCAGCATTTT
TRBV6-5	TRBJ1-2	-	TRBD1	CASSYRGQPTTDGYTF	TGTGCCAGCAGTTACCGGGGACAGCCGACGACGGATGGCTACACCTTC
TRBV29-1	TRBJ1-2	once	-	CSAREGEKVDGYTF	TGCAGCGCCCGAGAGGGGGAAAAGGTCGACGGCTACACCTTC
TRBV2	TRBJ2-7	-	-	CASSRTLTSTGEQYF	TGTGCCAGCAGTAGGACCCTCACGAGTACAGGCGAGCAGTACTTC
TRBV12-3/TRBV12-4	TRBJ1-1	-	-	CASSSPDGGNTEAFF	TGTGCCAGCAGTTCCCCGGACGGAGGTAACACTGAAGCTTTCTTT
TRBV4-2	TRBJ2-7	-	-	CASSQDFQVTYEQYF	TGTGCCAGCAGCCAAGATTTTCAGGTCACCTACGAGCAGTACTTC
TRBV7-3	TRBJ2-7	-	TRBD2	CASNYSGRQSSYEQYF	TGTGCCAGCAACTATAGCGGGAGGCAAAGCTCCTACGAGCAGTACTTC
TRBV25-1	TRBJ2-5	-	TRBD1	CASSESGRGLETLYF	TGTGCCAGCAGTGAATCCGGCAGGGGGCTGGAGACCCTGTACTTC
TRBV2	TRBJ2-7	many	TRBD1	CASLPGQHLYEQYF	TGTGCCAGTTTACCGGGACAGCACCTCTACGAGCAGTACTTC
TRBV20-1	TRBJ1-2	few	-	CSARDRGVGYTF	TGCAGTGCTAGAGATCGGGGAGTTGGCTACACCTTC
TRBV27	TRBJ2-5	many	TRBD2	CASSTAPPGLAGIQETQYF	TGTGCCAGCAGTACCGCCCCCCCCGGACTAGCGGGCATACAAGAGACCCAGTACTTC
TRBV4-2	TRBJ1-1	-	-	CASSQERKGIRDEGHTEAFF	TGTGCCAGCAGCCAAGAGAGGAAGGGGATCCGAGATGAGGGTCACACTGAAGCTTTCTTT
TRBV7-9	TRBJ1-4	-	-	CASSSEGEKLFF	TGTGCCAGCAGCTCTGAGGGTGAAAAACTGTTTTTT
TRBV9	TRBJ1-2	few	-	CASSARWDGANYGYTF	TGTGCCAGCAGCGCACGCTGGGACGGCGCTAACTATGGCTACACCTTC
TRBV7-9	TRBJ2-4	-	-	CASSSPGGWNIQYF	TGTGCCAGCAGCTCCCCAGGGGGGTGGAACATTCAGTACTTC
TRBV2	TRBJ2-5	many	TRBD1	CASSDHRDSLLQETQYF	TGTGCCAGCAGCGACCACCGGGACAGCCTTCTCCAAGAGACCCAGTACTTC
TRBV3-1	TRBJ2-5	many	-	CASSQSSQGLRRETQYF	TGTGCCAGCAGCCAGAGTTCTCAGGGTCTCCGGCGGGAGACCCAGTACTTC
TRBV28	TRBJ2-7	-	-	CASSLTAATSYEQYF	TGTGCCAGCAGTCTTACAGCCGCTACTTCCTACGAGCAGTACTTC
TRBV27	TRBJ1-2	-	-	CASSLTKSYGYTF	TGTGCCAGCAGTTTAACCAAGAGCTATGGCTACACCTTC
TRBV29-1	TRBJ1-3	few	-	CSVEGDNSGNTIYF	TGCAGCGTTGAAGGTGACAACTCTGGAAACACCATATATTTT
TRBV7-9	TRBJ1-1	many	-	CASSAPGRLSAEAFF	TGTGCCAGCAGCGCACCAGGGAGGCTCAGTGCTGAAGCTTTCTTT
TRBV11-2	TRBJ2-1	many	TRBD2	CASRNPSGSSYNEQFF	TGTGCCAGCCGGAACCCTAGCGGCAGCTCCTACAATGAGCAGTTCTTC
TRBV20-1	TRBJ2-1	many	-	CSARGLGSYNEQFF	TGCAGTGCTAGAGGACTAGGTTCCTACAATGAGCAGTTCTTC
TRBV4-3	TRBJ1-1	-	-	CASSQGQGQNTEAFF	TGCGCCAGCAGCCAAGGGCAGGGACAGAACACTGAAGCTTTCTTT